These T cell receptor beta chains were read from a single sample in a study of blood T cell repertoires in COVID-19. Here immunoSEQ multiplex PCR was the method, and the copy in TCRdb shows in-frame clones only, minus some. Here the sample spans about 200,000 clones, roughly 75% being singletons. Sequenced sample: peripheral blood. The receptors come from an older woman with acute or convalescent COVID-19. CDR3s include the opening cysteine and the closing phenylalanine or tryptophan. Fields, in order: V gene, clone size, D gene, J gene, CDR3 protein, CDR3 DNA. A D gene is named only where the DNA matches it firmly. Clone size appears in some rows only: once, few, many, or a class for an expanded clone.

>TRBV5-1|.|.|TRBJ2-6
CASSLRVSGANVLTF
TGCGCCAGCAGCTTACGGGTCAGTGGGGCCAACGTCCTGACTTTC
>TRBV7-2|.|.|TRBJ2-1
CASSQTLAADEQFF
TGTGCCAGCAGCCAAACACTAGCTGCGGATGAGCAGTTCTTC
>TRBV28|few|.|TRBJ1-1
CASKMAGLSTEAFF
TGTGCCAGCAAGATGGCGGGCTTAAGCACTGAAGCTTTCTTT
>TRBV28|.|.|TRBJ1-2
CASRAGLNYGYTF
TGTGCCAGCAGGGCGGGGCTCAACTATGGCTACACCTTC
>TRBV6-6|.|.|TRBJ2-2
CASSALLGLADSNEGTGELFF
TGTGCCAGCAGCGCACTTCTGGGGCTAGCGGACAGTAATGAGGGGACCGGGGAGCTGTTTTTT
>TRBV2|few|.|TRBJ2-3
CASSEVATGDTQYF
TGTGCCAGCAGTGAAGTCGCTACCGGGGATACGCAGTATTTT
>TRBV19|.|.|TRBJ1-1
CATSSDNRISPNTEAFF
TGTGCCACTTCCTCGGACAACCGAATATCCCCGAACACTGAAGCTTTCTTT
>TRBV28|.|TRBD1|TRBJ1-1
CASTPFPTGAPEAFF
TGTGCCAGCACCCCTTTTCCCACAGGGGCCCCTGAAGCTTTCTTT
>TRBV2|.|.|TRBJ1-3
CASSADSGNTIYF
TGTGCCAGCAGTGCAGACTCTGGAAACACCATATATTTT
>TRBV27|.|.|TRBJ1-6
CASSPRGGSYNSPLHF
TGTGCCAGCAGCCCCAGGGGAGGGTCCTATAATTCACCCCTCCACTTT
>TRBV29-1|.|TRBD1|TRBJ2-7
CSVESPLTGATPYEQYF
TGCAGCGTTGAATCACCGTTGACAGGGGCCACACCCTACGAGCAGTACTTC
>TRBV7-2|.|.|TRBJ2-2
CASTGKNTGELFF
TGTGCCAGTACAGGGAAGAACACCGGGGAGCTGTTTTTT
>TRBV5-4|.|TRBD1|TRBJ1-6
CASSSGQARRYNSPLHF
TGTGCCAGCAGCTCGGGACAGGCTAGACGCTATAATTCACCCCTCCACTTT
>TRBV10-3|.|TRBD1|TRBJ1-6
CATRRTGGNSPLHF
TGTGCCACCCGTCGGACAGGGGGGAATTCACCCCTCCACTTT
>TRBV19|.|TRBD2|TRBJ2-3
CASSKLAGGPTDTQYF
TGTGCCAGTAGCAAACTAGCGGGAGGGCCCACAGATACGCAGTATTTT
>TRBV5-8|.|TRBD1|TRBJ2-1
CASPQGSFYNEQFF
TGTGCCAGCCCACAGGGGTCATTCTACAATGAGCAGTTCTTC
>TRBV7-2|few|TRBD1|TRBJ1-2
CASSITGTGHYGYTF
TGTGCCAGCAGCATAACCGGGACAGGGCACTATGGCTACACCTTC
>TRBV27|.|.|TRBJ1-6
CASSPWTVTNSPLHF
TGTGCCAGCAGTCCCTGGACAGTGACTAATTCACCCCTCCACTTT
>TRBV7-2|once|TRBD2|TRBJ2-5
CASSKPGLAGAYQETQYF
TGTGCCAGCAGCAAACCGGGACTAGCGGGAGCATACCAAGAGACCCAGTACTTC
>TRBV7-3|few|TRBD1|TRBJ2-3
CASSPRGTGGTDTQYF
TGTGCCAGCAGCCCCCGGGGGACAGGGGGGACAGATACGCAGTATTTT
>TRBV5-4|.|TRBD2|TRBJ2-4
CASSVKRERPAKNIQYF
TGTGCCAGCAGCGTGAAGCGGGAGCGTCCGGCCAAAAACATTCAGTACTTC
>TRBV2|.|TRBD2|TRBJ2-1
CASIRPGLAGGPNEQFF
TGTGCCAGCATACGCCCGGGACTAGCGGGAGGGCCCAATGAGCAGTTCTTC
>TRBV3-1/TRBV3-2|.|.|TRBJ1-2
CASSLTTGNGYTF
TGTGCCAGCAGCCTTACGACCGGGAATGGCTACACCTTC
>TRBV20-1|once|.|TRBJ2-1
CSADNREEQFF
TGCAGTGCTGATAACAGGGAGGAGCAGTTCTTC
>TRBV5-4|.|.|TRBJ1-2
CASSFDGDYGYTF
TGTGCCAGCAGCTTTGACGGGGACTATGGCTACACCTTC
>TRBV5-1|.|.|TRBJ1-1
CASSLPGVTEAFF
TGCGCCAGCAGCTTACCGGGAGTCACTGAAGCTTTCTTT
>TRBV11-2|.|.|TRBJ2-2
CASSLEGRNTGELFF
TGTGCCAGCAGCTTAGAAGGGAGGAACACCGGGGAGCTGTTTTTT
>TRBV10-1|.|TRBD1|TRBJ2-3
CASSVDRVSTDTQYF
TGCGCCAGCAGCGTGGACAGGGTGTCGACAGATACGCAGTATTTT
>TRBV6-1|few|.|TRBJ1-2
CASSEARQGGYGYTF
TGTGCCAGCAGTGAAGCGAGGCAGGGCGGCTATGGCTACACCTTC
>TRBV29-1|.|.|TRBJ1-1
CSVGTVNTEAFF
TGCAGCGTTGGGACAGTTAACACTGAAGCTTTCTTT
>TRBV9|.|TRBD1|TRBJ1-6
CASSISAGTGGNSPLHF
TGTGCCAGCAGCATTTCGGCCGGGACAGGGGGCAATTCACCCCTCCACTTT
>TRBV2|.|.|TRBJ2-5
CASKREQETQYF
TGTGCCAGCAAACGGGAACAAGAGACCCAGTACTTC
>TRBV27|.|TRBD1|TRBJ1-5
CASSPQTGTGNQPQHF
TGTGCCAGCAGTCCACAGACAGGGACCGGCAATCAGCCCCAGCATTTT
>TRBV19|.|TRBD1|TRBJ2-7
CASRREGQGTHEQYF
TGTGCCAGTAGACGGGAGGGACAGGGGACCCACGAGCAGTACTTC
>TRBV9|.|.|TRBJ2-3
CASSELPTDTQYF
TGTGCCAGCAGCGAGCTCCCGACAGATACGCAGTATTTT
>TRBV5-4|few|.|TRBJ1-1
CASSPQQGENTEAFF
TGTGCCAGCAGCCCCCAACAGGGTGAGAACACTGAAGCTTTCTTT
>TRBV18|.|TRBD1|TRBJ1-1
CASSEGGANTEAFF
TGTGCCAGCTCCGAAGGGGGCGCCAACACTGAAGCTTTCTTT
>TRBV30|.|.|TRBJ2-6
CAWRGVSGANVLTF
TGTGCCTGGAGGGGAGTCTCTGGGGCCAACGTCCTGACTTTC
>TRBV19|.|.|TRBJ1-1
CASSEGVGTEAFF
TGTGCCAGTAGTGAAGGGGTCGGCACTGAAGCTTTCTTT
>TRBV28|.|.|TRBJ1-1
CASSRAGGWAEAFF
TGTGCCAGCAGTAGGGCAGGAGGTTGGGCTGAAGCTTTCTTT
>TRBV27|.|.|TRBJ2-3
CASSRPDSTDTQYF
TGTGCCAGCAGCCGGCCGGACTCCACAGATACGCAGTATTTT
>TRBV2|.|.|TRBJ1-5
CASTWNSNQPQHF
TGTGCCAGCACTTGGAACAGTAATCAGCCCCAGCATTTT
>TRBV5-1|once|.|TRBJ1-4
CARWGGVEKLFF
TGCGCCAGGTGGGGGGGTGTTGAAAAACTGTTTTTT
>TRBV13|few|TRBD1|TRBJ1-4
CASSLGRGYEKLFF
TGTGCCAGCAGCTTAGGCAGGGGGTATGAAAAACTGTTTTTT
>TRBV3-1/TRBV3-2|.|.|TRBJ2-1
CASSFSYNEQFF
TGTGCCAGCTCCTTTTCCTACAATGAGCAGTTCTTC
>TRBV3-1/TRBV3-2|few|.|TRBJ2-1
CASSQRDGYNEQFF
TGTGCCAGCAGCCAGCGGGACGGCTACAATGAGCAGTTCTTC